Listed here are 21 T cell receptor beta chains from one sample, sequenced in a study of shared clonotypes between healthy human individuals. Produced via immunoSEQ multiplex PCR; TCRdb's table is partial and in-frame only. The repertoire holds 170,000 or so clones, with 66% as singletons. Sequencing was carried out using memory CD4+ T cells sorted from blood. Documented subset: CD45RA-negative fraction. The receptor set was obtained from a man younger than 40 in good health.

The rearrangement joins TRBV6-1 to TRBJ1-5, with D perhaps TRBD1 (5 bases). With 6 bases removed from V and 2 bases from J, the gap between germline ends came to 11 bases. CDR3 length: 14 residues. In germline, CDR1 is MNHNS, CDR2 SASEGT. CDR3 residues: CASSPLGGNQPQHF. CDR3 nucleotides: TGTGCCAGCAGCCCATTGGGGGGCAATCAGCCCCAGCATTTT.

This clone was observed a handful of times. The chain is built from TRBV2 and TRBJ1-5, with 8 bases identical to TRBD1. Per the germline V gene, CDR1 is SNHLY and CDR2 is FYNNEI. This CDR3 contains 16 residues. Trimming cost V 2 bases and J 4 bases; bases outside gene matches: 7. The CDR3 loop is CASSERQGLSNQPQHF. For the CDR3, the DNA is TGTGCCAGCAGTGAAAGACAGGGGCTCTCAAATCAGCCCCAGCATTTT.

The chain has TRBV7-3 and TRBJ2-2; D not resolved. The CDR3 covers 14 residues. Per germline, CDR1 SGHTA and CDR2 FQGTGA. V lost 3 bases, J lost 1 base, and 6 bases lay in between. The CDR3 DNA follows: TGTGCCAGCAGCTTTGATCGGAACACCGGGGAGCTGTTTTTT. Its protein is CASSFDRNTGELFF.

The chain uses TRBV29-1 and TRBJ2-1; 12 bases agree with TRBD2. This CDR3 comprises 16 residues. Germline CDR1 is SQVTM and CDR2 is ANQGSEA. J was trimmed by 8 bases and V by 1 base; bases with no gene match: 9. The CDR3 is CSVEGASGRAGDEQFF. CDR3 nucleotides: TGCAGCGTTGAAGGGGCTAGCGGGAGGGCCGGCGATGAGCAGTTCTTC.

This sequence joins TRBV28 and TRBJ2-7; no clear D gene. Germline assignment: CDR1 MDHEN and CDR2 SYDVKM. CDR3 length: 14 residues. V lost 7 bases and J 4 bases, leaving 17 bases between the germline ends. The CDR3 spells CASTPAPRVYEQYF. In nucleotides, the CDR3 is TGTGCCAGCACTCCTGCCCCCCGGGTGTACGAGCAGTACTTC.

This clone showed up just a few times. This specimen includes other DNA sequences encoding the same CDR3. The J gene is TRBJ2-7, the V gene TRBV6-5, with 7 bases lining up with TRBD1. Unmatched junction bases numbered 3, after V lost 3 bases and J lost 1 base. This CDR3 spans 14 amino acids. Germline V gene data show CDR1 as MNHEY and CDR2 as SVGAGI. CDR3 sequence: CASSYGGQSYEQYF. The CDR3 nucleotides are TGTGCCAGCAGTTATGGGGGACAGTCCTACGAGCAGTACTTC.

This clone was observed a single time. The chain links TRBV28 to TRBJ1-2; 7 bases align to TRBD1. Per the germline V gene, CDR1 is MDHEN and CDR2 is SYDVKM. CDR3 length: 14 residues. V gave up 5 bases and J gave up 3 bases; unmatched junction bases: 6. CDR3 DNA sequence: TGTGCCAGCAGTCGGGACAGCTTTGACTATGGCTACACCTTC. Translated: CASSRDSFDYGYTF.

This clone came up many times. The chain joins TRBV7-8 to TRBJ1-2; D is uncertain. The CDR3 is 12 residues long. V was clipped by 2 bases and J by 6 bases, with 7 bases between them. The germline V gene encodes CDR1 SGHVS and CDR2 FQNEAQ. CDR3 sequence (DNA): TGTGCCAGCAGCTTACTAGAACATGGCTACACCTTC. Translating it yields CASSLLEHGYTF.

This chain links TRBV7-2 with TRBJ1-1, with D tentatively TRBD1 (6 bases). The V gene's germline CDR1 is SGHTA and CDR2 FQGNSA. V dropped 6 bases and J dropped 5 bases, with 13 bases sitting between them. The CDR3 contains 13 residues. The CDR3 sequence: CASRFRGGTEAFF. The CDR3 coding sequence is TGTGCCAGCAGGTTCAGGGGAGGGACTGAAGCTTTCTTT.

The chain recombines TRBV15 with TRBJ2-3, with 8 positions matching TRBD1. CDR3 length equals 15 residues. V gave up 1 base and J gave up 1 base; unmatched junction bases: 1. Germline V gene lookup returns CDR1 LNHNV and CDR2 YYDKDF (reference sequence). CDR3 protein: CATSRAGQGTDTQYF. CDR3 DNA: TGTGCCACCAGCAGAGCGGGACAGGGCACAGATACGCAGTATTTT.

This chain uses TRBV5-5 with TRBJ1-4; D remains unclear. V was pared by 2 bases and J by 11 bases, with 25 bases between. Germline CDR1 reads SGHKS; CDR2 reads YYEKEE (reference sequence). This CDR3 region has 17 residues. CDR3 DNA sequence: TGTGCCAGCAGCTTAGCTGTTGGGATGGAGCCTCGGTATAAACTGTTTTTT. Protein product: CASSLAVGMEPRYKLFF.

The V gene is TRBV7-6, the J gene TRBJ2-5, with D unclear. V was clipped by 0 bases and J by 3 bases, with 17 bases between them. Germline CDR1 and CDR2: SGHVS and FNYEAQ. The CDR3 extends over 17 amino acids. CDR3 in amino acids: CASSLALATAVKETQYF. CDR3 sequence (DNA): TGTGCCAGCAGCTTAGCGTTAGCCACCGCGGTGAAAGAGACCCAGTACTTC.

The chain employs TRBV19 and TRBJ2-2; 9 positions match TRBD2. V was pared by 2 bases and J by 5 bases, with 9 bases of the junction left unmatched. The germline V gene has CDR1 LNHDA and CDR2 SQIVND (reference sequence). The CDR3 runs to 17 residues. In DNA form, the CDR3 reads TGTGCCAGTAGTATAAATAGGGGACTAGCCGGGACCGGGGAGCTGTTTTTT. Amino acid sequence: CASSINRGLAGTGELFF.

The rearrangement joins TRBV18 to TRBJ2-7; D remains unclear. The germline V gene has CDR1 KGHSH and CDR2 LQKENI. This CDR3 spans 14 amino acids. Trimming pared 1 base from V and 3 bases from J, leaving 10 bases between. The CDR3 nucleotides are TGTGCCAGCTCACCACTGGGGTGGGACTACGAGCAGTACTTC. This sequence encodes CASSPLGWDYEQYF.

The chain links TRBV28 to TRBJ1-5; no firm D call. V shed 5 bases and J shed 6 bases, with 8 bases lying between them. The CDR3 length is 12 residues. Germline CDR1 and CDR2: MDHEN and SYDVKM. The CDR3 DNA sequence: TGTGCCAGCAGTGGCCTTGGTCAGCCCCAGCATTTT. Translation: CASSGLGQPQHF.

This chain uses TRBV18 with TRBJ2-7, with D tentatively TRBD1 (6 bases). CDR1 is KGHSH and CDR2 is LQKENI in the germline V gene. Trimming stripped 3 bases from V and 3 bases from J, with 15 bases between. This CDR3 contains 15 residues. The CDR3 is CASSPQGKVGYEQYF. DNA of the CDR3: TGTGCCAGCTCACCTCAGGGGAAAGTTGGCTACGAGCAGTACTTC.

The rearrangement uses TRBV6-5 and TRBJ1-2; D is unclear. Germline CDR1 and CDR2: MNHEY and SVGAGI. There are 14 residues in the CDR3. The V gene lost 6 bases and the J gene lost 7 bases, with 18 bases spanning the gap. The CDR3 region is CASRPGPEHPGYTF. The CDR3 coding sequence is TGTGCCAGCAGACCCGGGCCCGAGCATCCTGGCTACACCTTC.

The table lists this clone with a few counts. V gene TRBV7-3 combines with J gene TRBJ1-2; 7 bases fit TRBD1. This CDR3 region has 13 residues. The germline V gene encodes CDR1 SGHTA and CDR2 FQGTGA. The V and J ends lost 3 bases and 8 bases, in that order; junction bases with no gene match: 6. CDR3: CASSLGPGQGYTF. Here the CDR3 DNA reads TGTGCCAGCAGCTTGGGACCGGGACAGGGCTACACCTTC. Drawing the rest from reference TRBV7-3 and TRBJ1-2, the complete variable domain is GAGVSQTPSNKVTEKGKYVELRCDPISGHTALYWYRQSLGQGPEFLIYFQGTGAADDSGLPNDRFFAVRPEGSVSTLKIQRTERGDSAVYLCASSLGPGQGYTFGSGTRLTVV.

The J gene is TRBJ2-1, the V gene TRBV27; the match to TRBD2 covers 8 bases. The germline V gene has CDR1 MNHEY and CDR2 SMNVEV (reference sequence). J lost 4 bases, V lost 5 bases, and 10 bases had no gene match. The CDR3 spans 16 residues. CDR3 sequence: CASSVAGTRVYNEQFF. CDR3 bases: TGTGCCAGCAGTGTAGCCGGGACTAGGGTATACAATGAGCAGTTCTTC.

V and J are TRBV6-6 and TRBJ2-7; weak D call: TRBD1 (5 bases). Germline CDR1 and CDR2: MNHNY and SVGAGI (reference sequence). This CDR3 has 14 residues. The V gene lost 2 bases and the J gene lost 5 bases, with 13 bases spanning the gap. The CDR3 bases are TGTGCCAGCAGTTACGGGGCCAGGACGGACGAGCAGTACTTC. It yields the protein CASSYGARTDEQYF.

The chain employs TRBV7-9 and TRBJ2-5; 7 positions agree with TRBD1. From germline, CDR1 is SEHNR and CDR2 FQNEAQ (reference sequence). The V gene end was trimmed by 3 bases and the J gene end by 5 bases; junction bases not matched to a gene: 12. The CDR3 covers 16 residues. DNA for the CDR3: TGTGCCAGCAGCTTGACAGGGATGGCGTATAGGGAGACCCAGTACTTC. Its protein product is CASSLTGMAYRETQYF. The complete variable domain, with remaining parts taken from reference TRBV7-9 and TRBJ2-5, reads DTGVSQNPRHKITKRGQNVTFRCDPISEHNRLYWYRQTLGQGPEFLTYFQNEAQLEKSRLLSDRFSAERPKGSFSTLEIQRTEQGDSAMYLCASSLTGMAYRETQYFGPGTRLLVL.